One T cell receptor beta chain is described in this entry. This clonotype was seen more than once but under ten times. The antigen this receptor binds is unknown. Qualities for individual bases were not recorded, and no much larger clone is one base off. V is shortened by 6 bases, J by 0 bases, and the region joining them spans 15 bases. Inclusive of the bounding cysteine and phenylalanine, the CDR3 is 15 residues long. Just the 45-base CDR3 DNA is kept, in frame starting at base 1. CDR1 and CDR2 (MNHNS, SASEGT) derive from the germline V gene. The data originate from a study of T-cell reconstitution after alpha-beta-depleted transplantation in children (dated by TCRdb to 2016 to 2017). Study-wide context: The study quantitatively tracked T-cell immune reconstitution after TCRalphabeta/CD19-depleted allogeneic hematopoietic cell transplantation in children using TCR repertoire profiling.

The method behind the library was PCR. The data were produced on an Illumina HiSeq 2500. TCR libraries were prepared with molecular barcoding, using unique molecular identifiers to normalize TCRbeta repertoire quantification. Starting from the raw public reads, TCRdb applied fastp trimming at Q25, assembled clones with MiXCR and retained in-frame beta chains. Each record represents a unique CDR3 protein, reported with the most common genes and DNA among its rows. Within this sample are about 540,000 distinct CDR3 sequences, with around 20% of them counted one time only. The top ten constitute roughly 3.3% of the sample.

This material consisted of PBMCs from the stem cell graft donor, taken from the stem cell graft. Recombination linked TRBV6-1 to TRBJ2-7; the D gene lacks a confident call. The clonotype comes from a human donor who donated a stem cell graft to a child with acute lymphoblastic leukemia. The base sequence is TGTGCCAGCAGAGCTTCGGCCGCTACCTCCTACGAGCAGTACTTC. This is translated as CASRASAATSYEQYF.